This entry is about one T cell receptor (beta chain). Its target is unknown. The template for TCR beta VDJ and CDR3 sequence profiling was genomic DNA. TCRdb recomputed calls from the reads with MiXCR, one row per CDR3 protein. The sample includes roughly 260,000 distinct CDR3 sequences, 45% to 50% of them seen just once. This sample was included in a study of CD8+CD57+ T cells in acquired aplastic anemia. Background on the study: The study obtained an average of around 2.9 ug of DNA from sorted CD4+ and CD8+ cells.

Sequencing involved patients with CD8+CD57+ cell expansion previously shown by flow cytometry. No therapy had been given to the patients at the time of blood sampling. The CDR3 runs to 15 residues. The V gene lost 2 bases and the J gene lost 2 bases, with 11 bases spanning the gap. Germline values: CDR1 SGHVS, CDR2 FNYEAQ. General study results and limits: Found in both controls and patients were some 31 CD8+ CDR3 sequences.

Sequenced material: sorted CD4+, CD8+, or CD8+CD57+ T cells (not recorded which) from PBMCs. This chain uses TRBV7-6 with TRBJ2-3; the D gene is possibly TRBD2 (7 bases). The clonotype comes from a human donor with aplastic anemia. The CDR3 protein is CASSLRGAPTDTQYF. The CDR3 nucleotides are TGTGCCAGCAGCTTACGGGGGGCCCCCACAGATACGCAGTATTTT.